This T cell receptor (beta chain) emerged from a study of T cell responses to AZD1222 COVID-19 vaccine. Study details: Analyses pooled second doses at about 4 or about 12 weeks. General study results and limits: Vaccine-related CD4 TCRs covered spike, predominating at 160-218 and 743-854. A reported finding is that nearly half of spike-specific TCRs target unmutated variant regions. Spike-specific TCR breadth and depth grew following two AZD1222 doses.

Generated by immunoSEQ multiplex PCR, the TCRdb table keeps only in-frame clones and is missing some. The table has roughly 100,000 clones, over 80% seen once. As regards this clone: Its antigen is currently unknown.

Trimming took 5 bases from V and 1 from J, leaving 14 bases between them. Germline loops: CDR1 SGHDT, CDR2 YYEEEE. The CDR3 covers 15 residues. The sequenced sample was peripheral blood, obtained on day 0 of AZD1222 vaccination. This clonotype was obtained from an adult in good health. V is TRBV5-6 and J is TRBJ2-3, with D unclear. CDR3 DNA sequence: TGTGCCAGCAGGCGACCTAGGAGTGGCACAGATACGCAGTATTTT. It translates to CASRRPRSGTDTQYF. The full variable domain, completed using reference TRBV5-6 and TRBJ2-3, is DAGVTQSPTHLIKTRGQQVTLRCSPKSGHDTVSWYQQALGQGPQFIFQYYEEEERQRGNFPDRFSGHQFPNYSSELNVNALLLGDSALYLCASRRPRSGTDTQYFGPGTRLTVL.